This T cell receptor beta chain was sequenced in a study of T cell responses to AZD1222 COVID-19 vaccine. Points from the study as a whole: Spike was spanned by vaccine-associated CD4 TCRs, with dominance at 160-218 and 743-854. The sample set comprised mostly white British donors with more females, and clonal diversity was possibly underestimated.

Generated by immunoSEQ multiplex PCR, the TCRdb table keeps only in-frame clones and is missing some. The sample yields 130,000 to 150,000 clones, approximately 90% seen once. A word on this clone: The antigen remains undetermined.

Unmatched junction bases numbered 1, after V lost 3 bases and J lost 4 bases. The CDR3 runs 13 residues. This specimen consisted of peripheral blood, obtained 28 days after the second AZD1222 dose. The rearrangement joins TRBV12-3 or TRBV12-4 to TRBJ2-7; TRBD2 agrees at 9 bases. This sequence was found in an adult who received the AZD1222 COVID-19 vaccine. Here the CDR3 DNA reads TGTGCCAGCAGTTTTAGCGGGAGTTACGAGCAGTACTTC. It yields the protein CASSFSGSYEQYF.